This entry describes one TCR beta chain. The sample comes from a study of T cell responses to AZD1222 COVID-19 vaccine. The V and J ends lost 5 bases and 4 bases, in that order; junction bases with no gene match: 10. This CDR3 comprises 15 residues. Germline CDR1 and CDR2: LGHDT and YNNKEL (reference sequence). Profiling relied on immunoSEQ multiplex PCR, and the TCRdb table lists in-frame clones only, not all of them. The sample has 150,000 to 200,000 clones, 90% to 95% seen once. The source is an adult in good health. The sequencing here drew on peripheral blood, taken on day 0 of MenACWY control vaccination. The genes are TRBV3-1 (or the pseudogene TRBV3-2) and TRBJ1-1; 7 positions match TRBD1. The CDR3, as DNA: TGTGCCAGCAGCAGATACTCCGGGACAGCCACTGAAGCTTTCTTT. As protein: CASSRYSGTATEAFF.